This TCR beta chain originates from a study of cytomegalovirus exposure and HLA in healthy donors. The PCR employed 60 Vbeta primers together with 13 Jbeta primers. Clones were sequenced by immunoSEQ multiplex PCR, and TCRdb holds only the in-frame ones, with some missing. The sample records over 150,000 clones, about 80% being singletons. Germline lookup yields CDR1 MGHRA and CDR2 YSYEKL. Trimming pared 4 bases from V and 4 bases from J, leaving 17 bases between. This CDR3 contains 15 residues. The chain employs TRBV4-1 and TRBJ2-7; possibly TRBD2 for D (5 bases). This TCR derives from a young man in good health and CMV-seronegative. The source material was PBMCs. The CDR3 here is CASSPGNGDAYEQYF. CDR3 in DNA: TGCGCCAGCAGCCCCGGGAATGGAGACGCTTACGAGCAGTACTTC.